This is a list of T cell receptor beta chains from one sample in a study of identical twins. Using its own MiXCR run on the 5' RACE reads, TCRdb lists one record per CDR3 protein. The sample includes some 1,600,000 distinct CDR3 sequences, roughly 35% seen only once; the top ten take about 0.27%. The material sequenced was cord blood. All receptors derive from a newborn girl in good health. Each CDR3 is given with its conserved first and last residue. Fields, in order: V gene, D gene, clone size, J gene, CDR3 protein, CDR3 DNA. The D gene is left open where the match is weak. Clone size is shown for a subset of rows, as once, few, many or a class of expanded clone.

>TRBV28|TRBD1|few|TRBJ2-2
CASHGTGHNANTGELFF
TGTGCCAGCCACGGGACAGGTCATAACGCGAACACCGGGGAGCTGTTTTTT
>TRBV28|-|-|TRBJ1-6
CASSLATGFWDNSPLHF
TGTGCCAGCAGCTTAGCTACAGGGTTTTGGGATAATTCACCCCTCCACTTT
>TRBV4-2|-|-|TRBJ2-3
CASSQVGSGSSTDTQYF
TGTGCCAGCAGCCAAGTGGGTTCTGGTTCTAGCACAGATACGCAGTATTTT
>TRBV12-3/TRBV12-4|TRBD2|-|TRBJ2-1
CASSLAIRTSGSYNEQFF
TGTGCCAGCAGTTTGGCTATACGGACTAGCGGGTCTTACAATGAGCAGTTCTTC
>TRBV3-1|TRBD2|-|TRBJ2-1
CASSQDTTSGISYNEQFF
TGTGCCAGCAGCCAAGATACGACTAGCGGGATCTCCTACAATGAGCAGTTCTTC
>TRBV6-2/TRBV6-3|TRBD2|many|TRBJ2-1
CASSYGASGYNEQFF
TGTGCCAGCAGTTACGGCGCTAGCGGCTACAATGAGCAGTTCTTC
>TRBV24-1|TRBD1|-|TRBJ2-1
CATALTGTGVSNEQFF
TGTGCCACCGCCCTCACCGGGACAGGGGTTAGCAATGAGCAGTTCTTC
>TRBV4-2|-|few|TRBJ2-1
CASSQLQKRVPFF
TGTGCCAGCAGCCAGCTTCAGAAGCGTGTCCCGTTCTTC
>TRBV12-3/TRBV12-4|TRBD1|few|TRBJ1-4
CASSNRQGRGLGEKLFF
TGTGCCAGCAGTAACCGACAGGGTCGAGGGCTTGGTGAAAAACTGTTTTTT
>TRBV4-2|-|-|TRBJ1-1
CASSQDHAGMNTEAFF
TGTGCCAGCAGCCAAGATCATGCAGGGATGAACACTGAAGCTTTCTTT
>TRBV11-2|TRBD1|-|TRBJ1-2
CASSMYRGHPYGYTF
TGTGCCAGCAGTATGTACAGGGGCCACCCCTATGGCTACACCTTC
>TRBV11-2|-|-|TRBJ1-2
CASSSFRAPNYGYTF
TGTGCCAGCAGTTCATTCCGAGCCCCTAACTATGGCTACACCTTC
>TRBV7-9|-|few|TRBJ2-1
CASSLPPENEQFF
TGTGCCAGCAGCCTCCCGCCTGAAAATGAGCAGTTCTTC
>TRBV7-2|-|-|TRBJ1-2
CASSLGGPRISNYGYTF
TGTGCCAGCAGCTTAGGAGGGCCCCGAATATCTAACTATGGCTACACCTTC
>TRBV6-5|TRBD2|few|TRBJ2-1
CASSYYTGTSGRTNEQFF
TGTGCCAGCAGTTATTACACCGGGACTAGCGGGAGAACAAATGAGCAGTTCTTC
>TRBV18|TRBD1|-|TRBJ2-7
CASSPGQVRYEQYF
TGTGCCAGCTCACCAGGACAGGTACGCTACGAGCAGTACTTC
>TRBV5-1|TRBD2|-|TRBJ2-2
CASKGLAGKETGELFF
TGCGCCAGCAAGGGACTAGCGGGAAAAGAGACCGGGGAGCTGTTTTTT
>TRBV20-1|TRBD2|few|TRBJ2-7
CSASSTSGSYEQYF
TGCAGTGCTAGCTCTACTAGCGGTTCCTACGAGCAGTACTTC
>TRBV28|TRBD1|-|TRBJ2-4
CASSFRWDREGAKNIQYF
TGTGCCAGCAGTTTCCGATGGGACAGGGAGGGAGCCAAAAACATTCAGTACTTC
>TRBV7-8|-|few|TRBJ1-3
CASSLVRTASGNTIYF
TGTGCCAGCAGCTTAGTTCGTACAGCCTCTGGAAACACCATATATTTT
>TRBV14|-|few|TRBJ2-7
CASRLGGTYEQYF
TGTGCCAGCCGACTAGGGGGGACCTACGAGCAGTACTTC
>TRBV20-1|-|-|TRBJ1-6
CSARVGGVNSPLHF
TGCAGTGCTAGAGTGGGCGGGGTTAATTCACCCCTCCACTTT